This TCR beta chain was sequenced during a study of CD4 T cells in relation to SARS-CoV-2 and coronaviruses. About the research overall: ViraFEST: roughly ten-day antigen culture of PBMCs, then TCR beta CDR3 sequencing.

Unexposed donor CD4+ T cells date from about 2011-2018, before the COVID-19 pandemic. After roughly ten days of culture, CD4+ T cells were isolated. TCRdb keeps only in-frame clones here, not all; method: immunoSEQ multiplex PCR. The repertoire holds 15,000 to 20,000 clones, 70% to 80% seen once, with approximately 28% in the top ten. The CDR3 totals 11 residues. Trimming left V 7 bases short and J 3 bases short, with 5 bases between. The germline gives CDR1 KGHDR, CDR2 SFDVKD. On this clone itself: Its antigen is unidentified.

The sequenced sample consisted of CD4+ T cells from PBMCs, cultured in vitro. The receptor's source is a human donor in good health. The chain couples TRBV24-1 to TRBJ1-1; D is perhaps TRBD1 (5 bases). This CDR3 reads CATRGDTEAFF. The CDR3 coding sequence is TGTGCCACCAGGGGGGACACTGAAGCTTTCTTT.